This T cell receptor beta chain comes out of a study of T cells expressing NK-cell markers. The wider study: Repertoire data for TCR beta were derived from sorted T cells (CD3+CD56+NKG2C+, CD3+CD56+NKG2C- and CD3+CD56-NKG2C+).

5'RACE template switching with UMIs generated TCR beta cDNA. TCRdb reprocessed the 5' RACE reads and stores each CDR3 protein as one record, lacking DNA. The sample table includes 150,000 or so distinct CDR3 sequences. This sequence was found in a woman aged 18 to 75 in good health. Source material: blood T cells: a sorted CD56 or NKG2C T cell subset, CD4+ or CD8+ T cells, or bulk PBMC T cells (not recorded which).

CDR3 sequence reads: CASSSTPLQTYNEQFF. The chain links TRBV5-1 to TRBJ2-1; absent DNA, TCRdb's TRBD1 call cannot be checked. The CDR3 is 16 residues long. Looked up from germline, CDR1 is SGHRS and CDR2 is YFSETQ.